Sequencing of this T cell receptor beta chain was carried out in a study of T cell repertoires in cytomegalovirus infection. In the study overall: Public TCR beta signatures indicated both CMV infection and matching HLA type.

Study observations and caveats: Carriers of CMV plus the relevant HLA were identified by cumulative public TCR beta family frequency.

The V gene's germline CDR1 is SEHNR and CDR2 FQNEAQ (reference sequence). The CDR3 length is 13 residues. V shed 6 bases and J shed 13 bases, with 18 bases lying between them. TCRdb called the reads again in MiXCR, with one record for every CDR3 protein. The sample contains approximately 140,000 distinct CDR3 sequences, 5.5% to 7% of which appear only once. In its sample, this clonotype was seen many times. The antigen is unknown. The receptor was derived from a human donor in good health (CMV status not recorded). Some clones in this sample may be carry-over from other donors' samples. The chain combines TRBV7-9 with TRBJ1-4; D may be TRBD1 (5 bases). The material sequenced was PBMCs. CDR3 region: CASSPGRGIGLFF. CDR3 DNA sequence: TGTGCCAGCAGTCCCGGCCGGGGGATTGGACTGTTTTTT.